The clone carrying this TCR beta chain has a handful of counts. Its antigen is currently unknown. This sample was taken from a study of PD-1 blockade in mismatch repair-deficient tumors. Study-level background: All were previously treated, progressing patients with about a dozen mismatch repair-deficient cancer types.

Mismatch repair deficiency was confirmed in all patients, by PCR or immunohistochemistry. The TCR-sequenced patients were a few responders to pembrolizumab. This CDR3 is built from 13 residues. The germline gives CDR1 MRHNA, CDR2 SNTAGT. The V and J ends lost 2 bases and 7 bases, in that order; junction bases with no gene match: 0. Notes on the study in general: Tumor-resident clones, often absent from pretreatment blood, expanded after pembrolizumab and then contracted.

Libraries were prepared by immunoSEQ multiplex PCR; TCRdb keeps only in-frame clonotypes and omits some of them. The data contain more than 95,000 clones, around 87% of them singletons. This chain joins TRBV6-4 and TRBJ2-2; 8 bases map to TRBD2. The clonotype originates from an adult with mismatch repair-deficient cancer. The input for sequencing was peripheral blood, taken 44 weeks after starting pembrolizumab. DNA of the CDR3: TGTGCCAGCAGTGACGGGACTAGCGGGGAGCTGTTTTTT. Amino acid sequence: CASSDGTSGELFF.